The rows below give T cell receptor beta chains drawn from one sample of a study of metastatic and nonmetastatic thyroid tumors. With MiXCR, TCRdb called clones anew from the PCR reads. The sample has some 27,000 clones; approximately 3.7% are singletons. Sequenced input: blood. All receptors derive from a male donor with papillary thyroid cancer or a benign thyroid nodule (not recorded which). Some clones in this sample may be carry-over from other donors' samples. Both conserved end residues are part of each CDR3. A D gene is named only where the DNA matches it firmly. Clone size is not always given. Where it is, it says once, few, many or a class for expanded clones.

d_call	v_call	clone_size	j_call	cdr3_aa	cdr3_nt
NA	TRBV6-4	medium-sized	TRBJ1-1	CASSDGGESTEAFF	TGTGCCAGCAGTGATGGGGGAGAGAGCACTGAAGCTTTCTTT
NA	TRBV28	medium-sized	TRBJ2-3	CASSLGSPPVDTQYF	TGTGCCAGCAGCTTAGGTAGCCCTCCAGTGGATACGCAGTATTTT
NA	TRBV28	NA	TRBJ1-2	CASSSPDRRMRGYTF	TGTGCCAGCAGTTCCCCTGACAGGAGGATGCGGGGCTACACCTTC
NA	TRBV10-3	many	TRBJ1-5	CAISESYSNQPQHF	TGTGCCATCAGTGAGTCATATAGCAATCAGCCCCAGCATTTT
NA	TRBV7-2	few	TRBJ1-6	CASTNIRRRRYYNSPLHF	TGTGCCAGCACGAACATCCGGCGACGTCGATACTATAATTCACCCCTCCACTTT
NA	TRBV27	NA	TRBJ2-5	CASSPVTPQETQYF	TGTGCCAGCAGTCCAGTCACCCCCCAAGAGACCCAGTACTTC
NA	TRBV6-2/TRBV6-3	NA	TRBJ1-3	CASRTSGNTIYF	TGTGCCAGCAGGACCTCTGGAAACACCATATATTTT
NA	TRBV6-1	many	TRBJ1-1	CASRQGAHTEAFF	TGTGCCAGCAGACAGGGAGCCCACACTGAAGCTTTCTTT
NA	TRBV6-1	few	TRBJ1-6	CASSAQGRGNSPLHF	TGTGCCAGCAGTGCTCAGGGTAGAGGGAATTCACCCCTCCACTTT
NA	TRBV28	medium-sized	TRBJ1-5	CASSFQNSNQPQHF	TGTGCCAGCAGTTTTCAGAATAGCAATCAGCCCCAGCATTTT
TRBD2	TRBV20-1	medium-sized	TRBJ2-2	CSAKALADTGELFF	TGCAGTGCTAAGGCTCTAGCGGACACCGGGGAGCTGTTTTTT
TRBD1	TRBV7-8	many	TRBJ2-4	CASSAGTGLAKNIQYF	TGTGCCAGCAGCGCAGGGACAGGGTTAGCCAAAAACATTCAGTACTTC
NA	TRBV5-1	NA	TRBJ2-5	CASSLGGAGQETQYF	TGCGCCAGCAGCTTGGGAGGGGCAGGACAAGAGACCCAGTACTTC
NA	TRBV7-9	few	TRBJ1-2	CASSLEGDYGYTF	TGTGCCAGCAGCTTAGAGGGAGACTATGGCTACACCTTC
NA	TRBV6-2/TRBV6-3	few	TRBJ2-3	CASSYFPPLPTDTQYF	TGTGCCAGCAGTTACTTCCCCCCCCTCCCCACAGATACGCAGTATTTT
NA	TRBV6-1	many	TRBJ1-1	CASIEGGNTEAFF	TGTGCCAGCATTGAAGGGGGGAACACTGAAGCTTTCTTT
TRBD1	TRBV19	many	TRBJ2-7	CASSMTRGRDEQYF	TGTGCCAGTAGTATGACCAGGGGGCGCGACGAGCAGTACTTC
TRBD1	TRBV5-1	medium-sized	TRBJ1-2	CASSSTTGDYGYTF	TGCGCCAGCAGCTCAACGACAGGGGACTATGGCTACACCTTC
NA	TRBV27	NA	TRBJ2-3	CASSLGQRTDTQYF	TGTGCCAGCAGTTTGGGCCAACGCACAGATACGCAGTATTTT
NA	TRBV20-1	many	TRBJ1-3	CSASIGAPGNTIYF	TGCAGTGCTAGCATCGGGGCGCCCGGAAACACCATATATTTT
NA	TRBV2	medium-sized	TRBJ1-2	CASSDWGGANYGYTF	TGTGCCAGCAGTGACTGGGGGGGAGCTAACTATGGCTACACCTTC
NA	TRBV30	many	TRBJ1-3	CAWSVIGNTIYF	TGTGCCTGGAGTGTAATAGGGAACACCATATATTTT
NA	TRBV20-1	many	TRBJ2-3	CSALRTVETFTDTQYF	TGCAGTGCCCTCCGGACAGTTGAGACCTTCACAGATACGCAGTATTTT
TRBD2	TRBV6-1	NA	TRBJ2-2	CASSTGDSGAVGTGELFF	TGTGCCAGCAGTACCGGTGATAGCGGGGCGGTGGGCACCGGGGAGCTGTTTTTT
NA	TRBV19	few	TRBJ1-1	CASSIRNGGTEAFF	TGTGCCAGTAGTATTAGGAACGGGGGGACTGAAGCTTTCTTT
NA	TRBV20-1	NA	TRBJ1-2	CSASDGGYTF	TGCAGTGCTAGTGACGGAGGCTACACCTTC
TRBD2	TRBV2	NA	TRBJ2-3	CASSEGTSGMGDTQYF	TGTGCCAGCAGTGAAGGGACTAGCGGGATGGGAGATACGCAGTATTTT
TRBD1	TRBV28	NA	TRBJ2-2	CASSFRQGYTGELFF	TGTGCCAGCAGTTTCCGACAGGGGTACACCGGGGAGCTGTTTTTT
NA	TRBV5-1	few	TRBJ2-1	CASSPGHGYNEQFF	TGCGCCAGCAGCCCCGGTCATGGGTACAATGAGCAGTTCTTC
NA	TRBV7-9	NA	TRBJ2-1	CASSSLGEPYNEQFF	TGTGCCAGCAGTAGTCTGGGGGAACCCTACAATGAGCAGTTCTTC
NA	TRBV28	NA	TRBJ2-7	CVTAAYEQYF	TGTGTCACGGCCGCGTACGAGCAGTACTTC
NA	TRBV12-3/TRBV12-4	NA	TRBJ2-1	CASSFLIWGTNNEQFF	TGTGCCAGCAGTTTTTTGATCTGGGGGACGAACAATGAGCAGTTCTTC
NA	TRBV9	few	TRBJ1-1	CASIVADSVNTEAFF	TGTGCCAGCATCGTAGCTGACAGTGTTAACACTGAAGCTTTCTTT
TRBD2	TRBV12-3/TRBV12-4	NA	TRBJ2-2	CASQLGGRSFTGELFF	TGTGCCAGCCAGCTAGGCGGGAGGTCGTTTACCGGGGAGCTGTTTTTT
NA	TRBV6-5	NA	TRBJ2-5	CASSYGAWETQYF	TGTGCCAGCAGTTACGGGGCGTGGGAGACCCAGTACTTC
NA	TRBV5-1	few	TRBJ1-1	CASSFAARMNTEAFF	TGCGCCAGCAGCTTTGCTGCCAGAATGAACACTGAAGCTTTCTTT
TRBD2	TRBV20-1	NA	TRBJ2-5	CSARRVGSGSETQYF	TGCAGTGCTAGAAGGGTGGGTAGCGGGAGTGAGACCCAGTACTTC
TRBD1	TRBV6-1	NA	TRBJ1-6	CASSVRVWDRGDSPLHF	TGTGCCAGCTCAGTGAGAGTATGGGACAGGGGGGATTCACCCCTCCACTTT
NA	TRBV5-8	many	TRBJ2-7	CASSRRGHSYEQYF	TGTGCCAGCAGTAGACGCGGCCACTCCTACGAGCAGTACTTC
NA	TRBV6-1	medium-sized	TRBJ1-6	CASTVAGDNSPLHF	TGTGCCAGCACCGTGGCTGGGGATAATTCACCCCTCCACTTT
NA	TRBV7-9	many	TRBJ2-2	CASSLGDSTGELFF	TGTGCCAGCAGCTTAGGGGACTCTACCGGGGAGCTGTTTTTT
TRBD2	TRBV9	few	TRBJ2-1	CASSVESGRSDEQFF	TGTGCCAGCAGCGTAGAAAGCGGGAGGTCTGATGAGCAGTTCTTC
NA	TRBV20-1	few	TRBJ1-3	CSASDSGNTIYF	TGCAGTGCTAGTGATTCTGGAAACACCATATATTTT
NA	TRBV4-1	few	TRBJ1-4	CASSQRLAGATNEKLFF	TGCGCCAGCAGCCAGCGATTGGCGGGTGCAACTAATGAAAAACTGTTTTTT
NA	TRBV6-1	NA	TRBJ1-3	CASSEGAGRSGNTIYF	TGTGCCAGCAGTGAAGGGGCAGGGCGGTCTGGAAACACCATATATTTT